These 16 T cell receptor beta chains originate from one sample sequenced in a study of shared clonotypes between healthy human individuals. This table comes from immunoSEQ multiplex PCR, and its TCRdb copy is limited to in-frame clones, with some not included. In the table there are about 2 million clones, approximately 94% of which are singletons. Naive CD8 isolation took CD45RO-negative cells positively selected for CCR7 and excluded terminally differentiated effector memory CD45RA+ cells. Sequencing input: naive CD8+ T cells sorted from blood. The receptors come from a man between 18 and 35 years old in good health.

The chain couples TRBV28 to TRBJ2-5, with 12 bases fitting TRBD2. This CDR3 is built from 15 residues. Looked up from germline, CDR1 is MDHEN and CDR2 is SYDVKM. The V gene end was trimmed by 5 bases and the J gene end by 1 base; junction bases not matched to a gene: 2. CDR3 bases: TGTGCCAGCAGTCGACTAGCGGGGGTCCAAGAGACCCAGTACTTC. Its translation: CASSRLAGVQETQYF.

On this clone: One junction end does not reproduce the germline sequence, and a read error may be involved. The rearrangement joins TRBV4-1 to TRBJ2-3; possible D gene TRBD1, 6 bases. The CDR3 contains 16 residues. Germline V CDR1 and CDR2: MGHRA, YSYEKL. CDR3 sequence (DNA): TGCGCCAGCAGCGAAGAGGAAGGACAGTTCACAGATACGCAGTATTTT. Translating it yields CASSEEEGQFTDTQYF.

The chain employs TRBV28 and TRBJ2-1; 8 bases map to TRBD2. The CDR3 is 15 amino acids. CDR1 is MDHEN, CDR2 SYDVKM, per germline. The trim removed 7 bases at V and 7 bases at J, leaving 12 bases unmatched. As DNA, the CDR3 is TGTGCCAGCATAACGATTCTAGCGGGCCTGAATGAGCAGTTCTTC. Translation: CASITILAGLNEQFF.

The genes are TRBV5-6 and TRBJ1-6, with D hard to call. This CDR3 spans 16 amino acids. V lost 2 bases and J 6 bases, leaving 15 bases between the germline ends. CDR1 SGHDT and CDR2 YYEEEE come from the germline V gene. The CDR3 reads CASSLDGMGFNSPLHF. The CDR3 nucleotides read TGTGCCAGCAGCTTAGACGGAATGGGGTTTAATTCACCCCTCCACTTT.

Here the CDR3 DNA reads TGTGCCAGCAGCCGCTCACAGGGGGCAGAAGAAAACACCATATATTTT. This translates into CASSRSQGAEENTIYF. The genes are TRBV4-2 and TRBJ1-3; 9 bases are a match to TRBD1. The V gene end was trimmed by 4 bases and the J gene end by 6 bases; junction bases not matched to a gene: 10. Germline V gives CDR1 LGHNA, CDR2 YNFKEQ. This CDR3 spans 16 amino acids.

This clone was counted a single time. V usage is TRBV13 and J usage is TRBJ2-7, with a tentative D call TRBD1 (6 bases). The CDR3 is 14 residues long. With 1 base removed from V and 2 bases from J, the gap between germline ends came to 9 bases. Germline-derived CDR1 and CDR2 are PRHDT and FYEKMQ (reference sequence). CDR3 amino acids: CASSLEGVPYEQYF. The CDR3 region has the DNA TGTGCCAGCAGCTTAGAGGGGGTACCCTACGAGCAGTACTTC.

This chain links TRBV27 with TRBJ2-2; possibly TRBD2 for D (5 bases). Between the trimmed V and J ends, which lost 1 base and 7 bases, there was a span of 13 bases. Germline CDR1 MNHEY, CDR2 SMNVEV (reference sequence). This CDR3 is 15 amino acids long. CDR3 amino acids: CASSLLASWGGELFF. The CDR3, as DNA: TGTGCCAGCAGTTTATTGGCTAGCTGGGGCGGGGAGCTGTTTTTT.

The chain has TRBV6-6 and TRBJ2-4; D is possibly TRBD1 (5 bases). The CDR3 consists of 12 residues. The V gene's germline CDR1 is MNHNY and CDR2 SVGAGI (reference sequence). The ends were cut back, 5 bases at V and 8 bases at J, with 10 bases in the middle. As DNA, the CDR3 is TGTGCCAGCAGTCAGGGCGTTGACATTCAGTACTTC. Residues: CASSQGVDIQYF.

The chain combines TRBV7-9 with TRBJ1-3; 7 bases match TRBD1. Germline trimming cut 5 bases from V and 8 bases from J; bases unmatched to any gene: 12. The CDR3 is 15 residues long. Germline assignment: CDR1 SEHNR and CDR2 FQNEAQ (reference sequence). Here the CDR3 DNA reads TGTGCCAGCAGCGCTTGGGACAGCCCAGGGGACACCATATATTTT. Its translation: CASSAWDSPGDTIYF.

The V call is TRBV5-4, the J call TRBJ1-1; TRBD1 aligns across 9 bases. Germline V lookup: CDR1 SGHNT, CDR2 YYREEE (reference sequence). V dropped 2 bases and J dropped 3; count of bases not matched to a gene: 5. This CDR3 is built from 15 residues. The CDR3 sequence is CASSLQTGGYTEAFF. The CDR3 DNA sequence: TGTGCCAGCAGCTTACAGACAGGGGGATACACTGAAGCTTTCTTT.

Regarding this clone: The sample holds other DNA sequences that translate to the same CDR3. The genes are TRBV27 and TRBJ2-7, with a weak D call TRBD1 (6 bases). Looked up from germline, CDR1 is MNHEY and CDR2 is SMNVEV (reference sequence). Trimming removed 3 bases at V and 4 bases at J, with 10 bases between. CDR3 length: 13 amino acids. DNA for the CDR3: TGTGCCAGCAGTTTCGGACAGAGTTACGAGCAGTACTTC. Translating it yields CASSFGQSYEQYF.

The rearrangement joins TRBV10-1 to TRBJ2-4, with D perhaps TRBD2 (5 bases). The CDR3 extends over 14 amino acids. Trimming pared 2 bases from V and 6 bases from J, leaving 11 bases between. The germline CDR1 and CDR2 sequences are WNHNN and SYGVQD (reference sequence). CDR3: CASSEPGNLNIQYF. CDR3 sequence (DNA): TGCGCCAGCAGTGAGCCCGGGAACCTAAACATTCAGTACTTC.

The rearrangement links TRBV6-5 to TRBJ2-1; tentatively, D is TRBD1 or TRBD2 (5 bases each). Germline V gene lookup returns CDR1 MNHEY and CDR2 SVGAGI. The V and J ends lost 5 bases and 10 bases respectively, with 15 bases between them. This CDR3 region has 13 residues. The CDR3 sequence: CASSQDTGTEQFF. CDR3 sequence (DNA): TGTGCCAGCAGTCAGGATACCGGGACGGAGCAGTTCTTC.

The genes are TRBV14 and TRBJ1-3; the D gene is possibly TRBD1 (6 bases). The V gene's germline CDR1 is SGHDN and CDR2 FVKESK. The CDR3 is 15 amino acids. V was shortened by 0 bases and J by 2 bases, with 8 bases between the two germline ends. CDR3 amino acids: CASSQEQGPGNTIYF. CDR3 bases: TGTGCCAGCAGCCAAGAACAGGGCCCTGGAAACACCATATATTTT.

The rearrangement links TRBV5-4 to TRBJ1-2, with D uncertain. V dropped 0 bases and J dropped 13 bases, with 10 bases sitting between them. CDR1 SGHNT and CDR2 YYREEE come from the germline V gene (reference sequence). The CDR3 is 11 amino acids. The CDR3: CASSLEWFFTF. CDR3 nucleotides: TGTGCCAGCAGCTTGGAATGGTTTTTCACCTTC.

This clone was detected once. The chain carries TRBV30 and TRBJ2-7; a weak D match, TRBD1 (5 bases). Trimming removed 4 bases from V and 2 bases from J, with 12 bases in between. The CDR3 has 13 residues. Germline V CDR1 and CDR2: GTSNPN, SVGIG (reference sequence). CDR3 sequence reads: CAWTGFSPYEQYF. The DNA for the CDR3 is TGTGCCTGGACAGGGTTCAGCCCCTACGAGCAGTACTTC.